This T cell receptor beta chain emerged from a study of molecular identifiers for immune sequencing clone quantification. One entry per CDR3 protein, called by TCRdb with MiXCR from the PCR reads. The table has 490,000 or so distinct CDR3 sequences, 20% to 25% seen once. The CDR3 length is 16 residues. Germline values: CDR1 MNHNS, CDR2 SASEGT. Between the trimmed V and J ends, which lost 7 bases and 1 base, there was a span of 18 bases. This clonotype was observed many times. The sequence was obtained from a human donor in good health. Some libraries in this study had Jurkat cell RNA spiked in. V is TRBV6-1 and J is TRBJ2-3, with D possibly matching TRBD2 (6 bases). Sequencing used naive CD8+ T cells from blood, with Jurkat cell RNA spiked in. Subset denoted: FACS-sorted CD8+CD4-CCR7+CD45RA+ naive T cells. CDR3 sequence: CASIPWSGGGTDTQYF. For the CDR3, the DNA is TGTGCCAGCATACCTTGGTCGGGCGGGGGCACAGATACGCAGTATTTT.